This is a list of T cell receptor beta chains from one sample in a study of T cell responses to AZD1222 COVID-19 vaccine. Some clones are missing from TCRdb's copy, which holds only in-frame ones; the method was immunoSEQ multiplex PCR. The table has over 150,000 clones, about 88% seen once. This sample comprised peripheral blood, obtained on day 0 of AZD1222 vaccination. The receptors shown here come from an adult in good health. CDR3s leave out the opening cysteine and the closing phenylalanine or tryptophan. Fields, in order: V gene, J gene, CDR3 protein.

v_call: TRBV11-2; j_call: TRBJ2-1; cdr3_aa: ASSSRTSGDNEQF
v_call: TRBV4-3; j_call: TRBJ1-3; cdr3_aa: ASSTSQFSGNTIY
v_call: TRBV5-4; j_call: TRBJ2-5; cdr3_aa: ASKRDIQETQY
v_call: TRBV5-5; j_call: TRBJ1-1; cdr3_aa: ASSSTHTEAF
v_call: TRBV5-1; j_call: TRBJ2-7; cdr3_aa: ASSMDRRSYEQY
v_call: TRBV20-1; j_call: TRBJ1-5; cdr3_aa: SASSWGNQPQH
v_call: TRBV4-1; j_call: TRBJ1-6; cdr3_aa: ASSPSGGGVSYNSPLH
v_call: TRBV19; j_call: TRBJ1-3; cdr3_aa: ASSILRASSGNTIY
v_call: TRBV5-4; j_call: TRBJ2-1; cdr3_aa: ASSPGGAGDYNEQF
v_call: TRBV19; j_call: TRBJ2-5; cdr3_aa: ASSIISGGPETQY
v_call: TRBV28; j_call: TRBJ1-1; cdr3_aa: ASNSPTGNYLNTEAF
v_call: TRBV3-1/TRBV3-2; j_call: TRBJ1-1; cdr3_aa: ASSPTRQLNTEAF
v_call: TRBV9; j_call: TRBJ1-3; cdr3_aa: ASSVATGGDTIY
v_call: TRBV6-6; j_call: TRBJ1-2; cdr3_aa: ASRPDRGLNYGYT
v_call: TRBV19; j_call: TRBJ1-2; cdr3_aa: ASSLRENLRTEGYT
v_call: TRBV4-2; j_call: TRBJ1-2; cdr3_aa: ASSQEGASYGYT
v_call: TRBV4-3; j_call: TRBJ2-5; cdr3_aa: ASSPRVGETQY
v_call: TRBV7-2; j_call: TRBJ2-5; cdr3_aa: ASSLQTSGVKETQY